This T cell receptor (beta chain) was profiled in a study of T cell repertoires in cytomegalovirus infection. Study-level findings and limits: HLA-C-restricted TCR beta clonotypes specific for CMV led the ex vivo response.

This clonotype was seen more than once but under ten times. The antigen is not known. The junction departs from the called germline gene at one end, perhaps through a read error. Germline V gives CDR1 SGHVS, CDR2 FNYEAQ. CDR3 length equals 15 residues. TCRdb re-called the reads through MiXCR, storing one row per CDR3 protein. The sample shows approximately 150,000 distinct CDR3 sequences, approximately 21% of them seen only once. V gene TRBV7-6 combines with J gene TRBJ2-5; D could derive from TRBD1 or TRBD2 (5 bases each). This TCR was sampled from a human donor in good health (CMV status not recorded). Some clones in this sample may be carry-over from other donors' samples. The sample was CD8+ T cells from cultured PBMCs, taken from culture after CMV antigen stimulation. CDR3 protein: CASSLVGTPGETQYF. Here the CDR3 DNA reads TGTGCTAGCAGCTTAGTAGGGACCCCAGGAGAGACCCAGTACTTC. Full variable domain (rest looked up from reference TRBV7-6 and TRBJ2-5): GAGVSQSPRYKVTKRGQDVALRCDPISGHVSLYWYRQALGQGPEFLTYFNYEAQQDKSGLPNDRFSAERPEGSISTLTIQRTEQRDSAMYRCASSLVGTPGETQYFGPGTRLLVL.